These 26 T cell receptor beta chains were all obtained from the same sample, sequenced in a study of blood T cells in healthy people across ages. A second PCR of roughly 7 to 11 cycles used a sample-barcoded 5' primer and a J-beta primer mix. TCRdb re-analysed the 5' RACE reads in MiXCR, keeping a single row per CDR3 protein. The data show 550,000 to 750,000 distinct CDR3 sequences, under 25% seen once. Sequencing used blood. These receptors were taken from a man aged 70 or older in good health.

V is TRBV29-1 and J is TRBJ2-1; a weak D match, TRBD1 (6 bases). CDR1 and CDR2 from the germline V gene are SQVTM and ANQGSEA. CDR3 length equals 12 residues. V was cut by 8 bases and J by 4 bases, with 12 bases left in between. The CDR3 sequence: CSTRTVYNEQFF. DNA for the CDR3: TGCAGCACCCGGACAGTTTACAATGAGCAGTTCTTC.

This clonotype occurred a few times. The chain recombines TRBV20-1 with TRBJ2-7, with no clear D. The germline V and J ends were trimmed by 3 bases and 0 bases, with 15 bases remaining between them. This CDR3 region has 15 residues. The germline V gene has CDR1 DFQATT and CDR2 SNEGSKA (reference sequence). The CDR3 is CSAREISSSSYEQYF. As DNA, the CDR3 is TGCAGTGCTAGGGAAATAAGTTCCAGCTCCTACGAGCAGTACTTC.

The V and J genes are TRBV3-1 and TRBJ2-2; 13 bases are a match to TRBD2. After removal of 4 bases from V and 2 bases from J, the junction contained 13 bases not matched to a gene. The length of the CDR3 is 20 residues. CDR1 is LGHDT, CDR2 YNNKEL, per germline (reference sequence). CDR3 in DNA: TGTGCCAGCAGCCCGCTTTCGACTAGCGGGAGGTCGATTAACACCGGGGAGCTGTTTTTT. Its translation is CASSPLSTSGRSINTGELFF.

The V call is TRBV27, the J call TRBJ2-3; 8 bases are shared with TRBD1. After removal of 6 bases from V and 4 bases from J, the junction contained 6 bases not matched to a gene. CDR3 length: 14 residues. Germline CDR1 is MNHEY and CDR2 is SMNVEV (reference sequence). As DNA, the CDR3 is TGTGCCAGCAGCCTGGACAGGGCGGCAGATACGCAGTATTTT. This sequence encodes CASSLDRAADTQYF.

This clonotype has a handful of counts. The chain links TRBV4-3 to TRBJ2-1, with a possible D match to TRBD1 (6 bases). Trimming removed 6 bases at V and 9 bases at J, with 15 bases between. CDR1 and CDR2 from the germline V gene are LGHNA and YSLEER. The CDR3 is 13 residues long. The CDR3 sequence: CASSDFRGGEQFF. CDR3 nucleotide sequence: TGCGCCAGCAGTGATTTCAGGGGCGGTGAGCAGTTCTTC.

The V and J genes are TRBV20-1 and TRBJ2-1; 13 nucleotides match TRBD2. V shed 1 base, J shed 3 bases, and the junction held 9 bases outside the gene matches. The CDR3 sequence is 18 residues long. The V gene's germline CDR1 is DFQATT and CDR2 SNEGSKA (reference sequence). CDR3 residues: CSARAGLAGAEGYNEQFF. The CDR3 nucleotides read TGCAGTGCTAGAGCCGGACTAGCGGGAGCTGAGGGCTACAATGAGCAGTTCTTC.

This chain uses TRBV28 with TRBJ1-2; D unresolved. This CDR3 has 14 residues. V lost 3 bases and J lost 4, with 12 bases in between. CDR1 and CDR2 (germline): MDHEN, SYDVKM. The CDR3 DNA sequence: TGTGCCAGCAGTTTTTCAGGCAGTTTCTATGGCTACACCTTC. Translating gives CASSFSGSFYGYTF.

This clonotype has a count of ten or more. The chain has TRBV3-1 and TRBJ2-1, with 13 bases that match TRBD2. This CDR3 is 18 amino acids long. Germline CDR1 LGHDT, CDR2 YNNKEL (reference sequence). The V gene end was trimmed by 5 bases and the J gene end by 8 bases; junction bases not matched to a gene: 15. The CDR3 loop reads CASSYKMSRTSGSHEQFF. CDR3 DNA: TGTGCCAGCAGCTACAAGATGAGCAGGACTAGCGGGAGTCATGAGCAGTTCTTC.

CDR3 nucleotide sequence: TGTGCCAGCAGTTTAAGCGAGCGGGGCTACGAGCAGTACTTC. Encoded protein: CASSLSERGYEQYF. The chain is built from TRBV28 and TRBJ2-7; 7 bases are a match to TRBD2. Germline V CDR1 and CDR2: MDHEN, SYDVKM. The V and J ends lost 2 bases and 3 bases, in that order; junction bases with no gene match: 4. The CDR3 spans 14 residues.

This clonotype has only a few counts. The chain uses TRBV11-2 and TRBJ1-4; TRBD1 aligns across 9 bases. Trimming removed 4 bases from V and 4 bases from J; junction bases left unmatched: 4. This CDR3 region has 15 residues. Per germline, CDR1 SGHAT and CDR2 FQNNGV. The CDR3 DNA reads as TGTGCCAGCAGCTGGGCGGGACAGGGTAATGAAAAACTGTTTTTT. Its translation is CASSWAGQGNEKLFF.

The rearrangement uses TRBV2 and TRBJ2-7; weak D call: TRBD1 (5 bases). CDR1 and CDR2 (germline): SNHLY, FYNNEI. The CDR3 extends over 16 amino acids. Trimming took off 5 bases at V and 4 bases at J, with 21 bases between the two ends. The DNA of the CDR3 is TGTGCCAGCAGTCCCCACACCCAGGGTTTGGATTACGAGCAGTACTTC. The encoded protein is CASSPHTQGLDYEQYF.

The J gene is TRBJ1-4, the V gene TRBV29-1; tentative D call: TRBD1 (6 bases). The V gene lost 4 bases and the J gene lost 7 bases, with 10 bases spanning the gap. There are 12 residues in the CDR3. Germline V gene sequence: CDR1 SQVTM, CDR2 ANQGSEA. DNA for the CDR3: TGCAGCGTTGCTACAGGGAGTGAAAAACTGTTTTTT. Protein: CSVATGSEKLFF.

This clonotype was recorded many times. This chain joins TRBV2 and TRBJ2-5, with D perhaps given as TRBD1 or TRBD2 (5 bases each). The J call is doubtful: the DNA matches TRBJ2-1 better. Germline CDR1 and CDR2: SNHLY and FYNNEI. This CDR3 spans 14 amino acids. CDR3 sequence: CASSLRDRNNEQFF. CDR3 DNA: TGTGCCAGCAGTCTCCGGGACCGCAACAATGAGCAGTTCTTC.

The chain uses TRBV9 and TRBJ2-2, with 12 bases that match TRBD1. The CDR3 totals 20 residues. The J segment lost 1 base and the V segment lost 1 base, leaving 11 bases of the junction unmatched. Germline loops: CDR1 SGDLS, CDR2 YYNGEE. CDR3 in amino acids: CASSVNEGTGGFKNTGELFF. The CDR3 nucleotides read TGTGCCAGCAGCGTAAACGAGGGGACAGGGGGCTTTAAGAACACCGGGGAGCTGTTTTTT. Based on the CDR3 plus reference TRBV9 and TRBJ2-2, the full variable domain is DSGVTQTPKHLITATGQRVTLRCSPRSGDLSVYWYQQSLDQGLQFLIQYYNGEERAKGNILERFSAQQFPDLHSELNLSSLELGDSALYFCASSVNEGTGGFKNTGELFFGEGSRLTVL.

This clonotype was seen a few times. V and J are TRBV28 and TRBJ2-2, with 8 nucleotides matching TRBD1. V lost 4 bases to trimming and J lost 5 bases; unmatched junction nucleotides: 12. This CDR3 comprises 17 residues. CDR1 and CDR2 from the germline V gene are MDHEN and SYDVKM. This CDR3 is CASSSSLGDRRTGELFF. Here the CDR3 DNA reads TGTGCCAGCAGTTCGAGTCTTGGGGACAGGCGAACCGGGGAGCTGTTTTTT. Full variable domain (missing parts from reference TRBV28 and TRBJ2-2): DVKVTQSSRYLVKRTGEKVFLECVQDMDHENMFWYRQDPGLGLRLIYFSYDVKMKEKGDIPEGYSVSREKKERFSLILESASTNQTSMYLCASSSSLGDRRTGELFFGEGSRLTVL.

The chain employs TRBV12-3 or TRBV12-4 and TRBJ2-2; D unclear. The CDR3 consists of 16 residues. Deletions cut 2 bases from V and 5 bases from J, with 15 bases between. Here the CDR3 reads CASSLNSPVKTGELFF. CDR3 DNA sequence: TGTGCCAGCAGTTTAAATAGCCCGGTTAAAACCGGGGAGCTGTTTTTT.

V gene TRBV4-1 combines with J gene TRBJ2-6, with D unclear. The CDR3 runs to 15 residues. Germline CDR1 is MGHRA and CDR2 is YSYEKL. The ends were cut back, 1 base at V and 4 bases at J, with 8 bases in the middle. This chain's CDR3 is CASSQAALGANVLTF. The DNA of the CDR3 is TGCGCCAGCAGCCAAGCTGCTCTGGGGGCCAACGTCCTGACTTTC.

This clonotype was seen a handful of times. CDR3 sequence: CASRSAVMGYEQYF. The CDR3 region has the DNA TGTGCCAGCAGGTCAGCGGTTATGGGCTACGAGCAGTACTTC. The chain has TRBV6-5 and TRBJ2-5, with D possibly matching TRBD2 (5 bases). The J call may be mistaken, given a closer DNA end match to TRBJ2-7. Germline V gives CDR1 MNHEY, CDR2 SVGAGI. This CDR3 contains 14 residues.

This clonotype showed up just a few times. The chain is built from TRBV29-1 and TRBJ2-5; either TRBD1 or TRBD2 may supply D (5 bases each). Judging by the DNA end, TRBJ2-7 fits better; the J call may be wrong. Germline CDR1 SQVTM, CDR2 ANQGSEA. The CDR3 sequence is 13 residues long. The CDR3 DNA reads as TGCAGCGTTTTAGCCAGGGAGTCCTACGAGCAGTACTTC. Translation gives CSVLARESYEQYF.

This clonotype came up a few times. V gene TRBV7-9 combines with J gene TRBJ2-2; 10 bases map to TRBD2. The CDR3 covers 15 residues. The germline CDR1 and CDR2 sequences are SEHNR and FQNEAQ (reference sequence). V gave up 4 bases and J gave up 5 bases; unmatched junction bases: 4. The CDR3 here is CASSSLAGYTGELFF. The CDR3 DNA follows: TGTGCCAGCAGCTCACTAGCGGGATATACCGGGGAGCTGTTTTTT.

This clonotype has more than one count but fewer than ten. The chain combines TRBV6-5 with TRBJ2-1, with D unresolved. Germline V gene lookup returns CDR1 MNHEY and CDR2 SVGAGI. The CDR3 loop spans 13 amino acids. The ends were cut back, 2 bases at V and 3 bases at J, with 5 bases in the middle. The CDR3 nucleotides are TGTGCCAGCAGTTACGGGATCTACAATGAGCAGTTCTTC. Translated, it gives CASSYGIYNEQFF.

V gene TRBV28 combines with J gene TRBJ2-1; 7 positions agree with TRBD1. The CDR3 covers 19 residues. Trimming cost V 3 bases and J 1 base; bases outside gene matches: 15. CDR1 MDHEN and CDR2 SYDVKM come from the germline V gene. The CDR3 protein is CASSFIGSRGGQSYNEQFF. CDR3 nucleotides: TGTGCCAGCAGTTTCATAGGCAGTCGAGGGGGCCAATCCTACAATGAGCAGTTCTTC.

In this sample, this clonotype turned up many times. The genes are TRBV3-1 and TRBJ2-7; perhaps TRBD2 as D (5 bases). The germline V gene encodes CDR1 LGHDT and CDR2 YNNKEL (reference sequence). Trimming cost V 4 bases and J 0 bases, with 10 bases left between them. This CDR3 comprises 14 residues. DNA for the CDR3: TGTGCCAGCAGCCGGAGGATGAGCTCCTACGAGCAGTACTTC. Its translation: CASSRRMSSYEQYF.

This clonotype appeared a few times. This chain uses TRBV6-2 or TRBV6-3 with TRBJ2-7; D is perhaps TRBD1 (6 bases). The V end was cut by 7 bases, the J end by 0 bases, with 13 bases between. The length of the CDR3 is 14 residues. The V gene's germline CDR1 is MNHEY and CDR2 SVGEGT. CDR3: CASMGAVFSYEQYF. The CDR3 DNA is TGTGCCAGCATGGGGGCCGTCTTCTCCTACGAGCAGTACTTC.

This clonotype showed up just a few times. Its ends do not fully match the called genes, so a read error is possible. The rearrangement joins TRBV5-1 to TRBJ2-3; a possible D gene is TRBD1 (6 bases). The CDR3 contains 14 residues. In germline, CDR1 is SGHRS, CDR2 YFSETQ. CDR3 nucleotide sequence: TGCGCCGGCAGCATAGGACAGAGCACAGATACGCAGTATTTT. This gives the protein CAGSIGQSTDTQYF.

This sequence joins TRBV20-1 and TRBJ2-7, with D tentatively TRBD2 (6 bases). V shed 0 bases and J shed 0 bases, with 9 bases lying between them. From germline, CDR1 is DFQATT and CDR2 SNEGSKA (reference sequence). The CDR3 extends over 14 amino acids. The CDR3 sequence is CSARDWRDSYEQYF. Here the CDR3 DNA reads TGCAGTGCTAGAGATTGGCGGGACTCCTACGAGCAGTACTTC.